One and the same sample provided the 13 T cell receptor beta chains below, sequenced in a study of cytomegalovirus exposure and HLA in healthy donors. Some clones are missing from TCRdb's copy, which holds only in-frame ones; the method was immunoSEQ multiplex PCR. The sample includes approximately 160,000 clones, roughly nine tenths of them seen just once. Sequencing used PBMCs. The receptors here all came from a woman aged 18-30 years in good health and CMV-seropositive.

The rearrangement links TRBV4-3 to TRBJ2-7; the match to TRBD2 covers 14 bases. Per the germline V gene, CDR1 is LGHNA and CDR2 is YSLEER. The CDR3 totals 16 residues. Germline trimming cut 1 base from V and 9 bases from J; bases unmatched to any gene: 8. CDR3 nucleotide sequence: TGCGCCAGCAGCCAAGCCGGGACTAGCGGGAGACGGGGGCAGTACTTC. As protein: CASSQAGTSGRRGQYF.

This clone was counted once. J is TRBJ1-3 and V is TRBV18; D remains ambiguous. Trimming stripped 3 bases from V and 7 bases from J, with 19 bases between. The CDR3 spans 16 residues. Germline V gives CDR1 KGHSH, CDR2 LQKENI. The CDR3 sequence: CASSPLRGDLGNTIYF. Written as DNA, the CDR3 is TGTGCCAGCTCACCCTTAAGAGGTGATCTTGGGAACACCATATATTTT.

This clone came up a few times. The chain employs TRBV6-1 and TRBJ2-3; 8 nucleotides align to TRBD2. In germline, CDR1 is MNHNS, CDR2 SASEGT. There are 15 residues in the CDR3. The junction had 4 bases not matched to a gene; V was cut back by 5 bases and J by 0 bases. The CDR3: CASSTVAGSTDTQYF. The CDR3 DNA reads as TGTGCCAGCAGTACGGTAGCGGGGAGCACAGATACGCAGTATTTT.

The V and J genes are TRBV4-3 and TRBJ2-1; TRBD2 aligns across 9 bases. The germline V gene encodes CDR1 LGHNA and CDR2 YSLEER. V was clipped by 3 bases and J by 4 bases; unmatched bases: 4. The CDR3 consists of 15 residues. The DNA of the CDR3 is TGCGCCAGCAGCCATCGACTAGCGGATTACAATGAGCAGTTCTTC. This codes for CASSHRLADYNEQFF.

This rearrangement joins TRBV5-4 to TRBJ2-5; 9 bases are a match to TRBD2. With V trimmed by 2 bases and J by 2 bases, 10 bases remained unmatched. The CDR3 sequence is 17 residues long. The germline CDR1 and CDR2 sequences are SGHNT and YYREEE (reference sequence). CDR3 sequence reads: CASSLIAETSGQETQYF. CDR3 DNA sequence: TGTGCCAGCAGCTTAATTGCCGAGACTAGCGGTCAAGAGACCCAGTACTTC.

The genes are TRBV10-1 and TRBJ1-5; 9 bases fit TRBD1. The CDR3 spans 14 residues. The J segment lost 7 bases and the V segment lost 4 bases, leaving 5 bases of the junction unmatched. Germline lookup yields CDR1 WNHNN and CDR2 SYGVQD (reference sequence). The CDR3 DNA is TGCGCCAGCAGTGGGGACAGGGCCCACCAGCCCCAGCATTTT. This sequence encodes CASSGDRAHQPQHF.

The J gene is TRBJ1-2, the V gene TRBV5-6; D may be TRBD1 (5 bases). Per germline, CDR1 SGHDT and CDR2 YYEEEE. The V end lost 4 bases, the J end lost 2 bases, and 6 bases lay between the germline ends. The CDR3 is 12 residues long. The CDR3: CASSGANYGYTF. As DNA, the CDR3 is TGTGCCAGCAGCGGGGCCAACTATGGCTACACCTTC.

This clone was observed a single time. This chain joins TRBV4-1 and TRBJ2-1; perhaps TRBD2 as D (6 bases). V lost 4 bases and J lost 1, with 23 bases in between. The CDR3 has 19 amino acids. From germline, CDR1 is MGHRA and CDR2 YSYEKL. CDR3: CASSPSSGRIAASYNEQFF. CDR3 nucleotide sequence: TGCGCCAGCAGCCCAAGCAGTGGGCGAATAGCGGCATCCTACAATGAGCAGTTCTTC.

Note on this clone: This CDR3 is also generated by other DNA sequences in the sample. This chain links TRBV27 with TRBJ2-7, with TRBD1 matching over 7 bases. Germline V lookup: CDR1 MNHEY, CDR2 SMNVEV (reference sequence). Trimming at V came to 2 bases and at J to 1 base, leaving 2 bases not matched to a gene. CDR3 length: 14 residues. The CDR3 nucleotides read TGTGCCAGCAGTTTAACAGGGGTATCCTACGAGCAGTACTTC. Its translation: CASSLTGVSYEQYF.

V gene TRBV20-1 combines with J gene TRBJ1-1; TRBD1 might be the D (5 bases). Germline assignment: CDR1 DFQATT and CDR2 SNEGSKA (reference sequence). With 7 bases removed from V and 5 bases from J, the gap between germline ends came to 8 bases. The CDR3 has 10 residues. As DNA, the CDR3 is TGCAGTGTTAAGGGGACTGAAGCTTTCTTT. Encoded protein: CSVKGTEAFF.

This chain joins TRBV11-2 and TRBJ2-3; D remains unclear. Germline V gives CDR1 SGHAT, CDR2 FQNNGV. V shed 1 base and J shed 8 bases, with 7 bases lying between them. CDR3 length equals 12 residues. The CDR3 loop is CASSLGLSTQYF. The CDR3 coding sequence is TGTGCCAGCAGCTTAGGACTTTCTACGCAGTATTTT.

This rearrangement joins TRBV7-2 to TRBJ2-1; 9 bases agree with TRBD2. This CDR3 contains 16 residues. Looked up from germline, CDR1 is SGHTA and CDR2 is FQGNSA. V shed 2 bases and J 0 bases; nucleotides not matched to a gene: 2. The CDR3 reads CASSLRLADSYNEQFF. The CDR3, as DNA: TGTGCCAGCAGCTTACGACTAGCGGACTCCTACAATGAGCAGTTCTTC.

This chain uses TRBV11-2 with TRBJ2-1; the D is unclear. This CDR3 spans 12 amino acids. V lost 1 base and J 13 bases, leaving 11 bases between the germline ends. Germline CDR1 and CDR2: SGHAT and FQNNGV. The CDR3 protein is CASSLVLPLQFF. CDR3 nucleotide sequence: TGTGCCAGCAGCTTAGTTCTACCCTTACAGTTCTTC. The full variable domain, its missing parts supplied by reference TRBV11-2 and TRBJ2-1, is EAGVAQSPRYKIIEKRQSVAFWCNPISGHATLYWYQQILGQGPKLLIQFQNNGVVDDSQLPKDRFSAERLKGVDSTLKIQPAKLEDSAVYLCASSLVLPLQFFGPGTRLTVL.